One sample yielded the 23 T cell receptor beta chains listed below, sequenced in a study of blood T cells in healthy people across ages. A second PCR of about 6 to 12 cycles used a sample-barcoded 5' primer and a J-beta primer mix. TCRdb passed the 5' RACE reads through MiXCR, listing each CDR3 protein once. Of 1.5 million to 2 million distinct CDR3 sequences listed, about 39% are singletons. Sequencing input: blood. These receptors all come from a human donor in good health.

In its sample, this clonotype was seen a few times. The rearrangement joins TRBV12-3 or TRBV12-4 to TRBJ1-2; 8 bases are shared with TRBD1. The CDR3 is made up of 15 amino acids. The V and J ends lost 3 bases and 6 bases, in that order; junction bases with no gene match: 9. The CDR3 here is CASSLFVRGLDGYTF. CDR3 coding DNA: TGTGCCAGCAGTTTGTTCGTCAGGGGGCTTGATGGCTACACCTTC.

The V gene is TRBV2, the J gene TRBJ1-4; D is unclear. V was trimmed by 1 base and J by 3 bases, leaving 6 bases between them. This CDR3 region has 14 residues. Germline CDR1 and CDR2: SNHLY and FYNNEI. The CDR3 protein is CASSEGRSNEKLFF. CDR3 nucleotide sequence: TGTGCCAGCAGTGAAGGCAGATCTAATGAAAAACTGTTTTTT.

This chain uses TRBV24-1 with TRBJ2-5, with D possibly matching TRBD1 (6 bases). V lost 4 bases, J lost 5 bases, and 19 bases lay in between. Germline CDR1 is KGHDR and CDR2 is SFDVKD. This CDR3 has 16 residues. CDR3 sequence: CATSDPGAGAGETQYF. The CDR3 coding sequence is TGTGCCACCAGTGACCCTGGGGCAGGGGCTGGGGAGACCCAGTACTTC.

The chain uses TRBV6-2 or TRBV6-3 and TRBJ2-1; perhaps D is TRBD1 or TRBD2 (5 bases each). Germline V gene data show CDR1 as MNHEY and CDR2 as SVGEGT. Trimming took 2 bases from V and 9 from J, leaving 17 bases between them. The CDR3 totals 15 residues. Here the CDR3 reads CASSYGDRPILEQFF. The CDR3, as DNA: TGTGCCAGCAGTTACGGGGACCGGCCTATTCTTGAGCAGTTCTTC.

The chain links TRBV20-1 to TRBJ2-3, with 10 nucleotides matching TRBD1. Germline trimming cut 0 bases from V and 4 bases from J; bases unmatched to any gene: 7. The V gene's germline CDR1 is DFQATT and CDR2 SNEGSKA (reference sequence). The length of the CDR3 is 16 residues. CDR3 sequence: CSARDRDRGFADTQYF. The CDR3 DNA is TGCAGTGCTAGAGATCGGGACAGGGGTTTCGCAGATACGCAGTATTTT.

In its sample, this clonotype was seen once. The chain carries TRBV20-1 and TRBJ1-1; 8 nucleotides align to TRBD1. Germline-derived CDR1 and CDR2 are DFQATT and SNEGSKA (reference sequence). V shed 3 bases and J 2 bases; nucleotides not matched to a gene: 11. The CDR3 is 16 residues long. The CDR3 DNA sequence: TGCAGTGCTAGCCCCATAGACAGGGGACGCAACACTGAAGCTTTCTTT. Its translation is CSASPIDRGRNTEAFF.

CDR3 in amino acids: CASSFPPWVENTEAFF. The DNA of the CDR3 is TGTGCCAGCAGCTTCCCCCCGTGGGTAGAGAACACTGAAGCTTTCTTT. This sequence joins TRBV7-9 and TRBJ1-1, with D hard to call. CDR1 is SEHNR, CDR2 FQNEAQ, per germline (reference sequence). V was cut by 3 bases and J by 1 base, with 15 bases left in between. This CDR3 is 16 amino acids long.

This rearrangement joins TRBV20-1 to TRBJ1-4, with a tentative D call TRBD1 (5 bases). Germline CDR1 and CDR2: DFQATT and SNEGSKA (reference sequence). V shed 6 bases and J shed 3 bases, with 11 bases lying between them. The CDR3 sequence is 13 residues long. The CDR3 here is CSAREAPNEKLFF. The CDR3 coding sequence is TGCAGTGCCAGGGAGGCTCCTAATGAAAAACTGTTTTTT.

The V call is TRBV5-6, the J call TRBJ2-1; 11 bases fit TRBD2. Trimming at V came to 5 bases and at J to 10 bases, leaving 11 bases not matched to a gene. Germline-derived CDR1 and CDR2 are SGHDT and YYEEEE. The CDR3 extends over 15 amino acids. CDR3 sequence reads: CASSPLAGGPSEQFF. The CDR3 nucleotides read TGTGCCAGCAGTCCGCTAGCGGGGGGCCCCTCCGAGCAGTTCTTC. The entire variable domain, with the rest obtained from reference TRBV5-6 and TRBJ2-1, is as follows: DAGVTQSPTHLIKTRGQQVTLRCSPKSGHDTVSWYQQALGQGPQFIFQYYEEEERQRGNFPDRFSGHQFPNYSSELNVNALLLGDSALYLCASSPLAGGPSEQFFGPGTRLTVL.

The chain uses TRBV6-2 or TRBV6-3 and TRBJ2-7; D remains unclear. The CDR3 loop spans 14 amino acids. Germline loops: CDR1 MNHEY, CDR2 SVGEGT. The ends were cut back, 3 bases at V and 5 bases at J, with 14 bases in the middle. The CDR3: CASSYSRGTHEQYF. The CDR3, as DNA: TGTGCCAGCAGTTATTCGCGAGGAACACACGAGCAGTACTTC.

The rearrangement uses TRBV9 and TRBJ2-5; TRBD2 is a possible D gene (5 bases). This CDR3 is built from 14 residues. V dropped 0 bases and J dropped 4 bases, with 10 bases sitting between them. Looked up from germline, CDR1 is SGDLS and CDR2 is YYNGEE. CDR3 DNA sequence: TGTGCCAGCAGCGTAGACGGGGTGGGAGAGACCCAGTACTTC. It yields the protein CASSVDGVGETQYF.

The V call is TRBV12-3 or TRBV12-4, the J call TRBJ2-4, with TRBD1 matching over 7 bases. V gave up 6 bases and J gave up 3 bases; unmatched junction bases: 11. CDR3 length: 16 residues. DNA for the CDR3: TGTGCCAGCAGCCGAGACAGGGTTGCGGTCAAAAACATTCAGTACTTC. Translated: CASSRDRVAVKNIQYF.

The chain combines TRBV27 with TRBJ2-1; TRBD1 agrees at 9 bases. J lost 10 bases, V lost 6 bases, and 10 bases had no gene match. CDR3 length equals 14 residues. Germline CDR1 MNHEY, CDR2 SMNVEV (reference sequence). The CDR3 reads CASRIQGALREQFF. The CDR3 DNA is TGTGCCAGCAGGATACAGGGGGCGTTAAGGGAGCAGTTCTTC.

The chain is built from TRBV11-3 and TRBJ1-1; maybe TRBD1 (5 bases). There are 12 residues in the CDR3. V was trimmed by 10 bases and J by 2 bases, leaving 11 bases between them. Per the germline V gene, CDR1 is SGHNT and CDR2 is YENEEA. The CDR3 DNA sequence: TGTGCCACCACGACAGTTAACACTGAAGCTTTCTTT. It codes for CATTTVNTEAFF.

This clonotype was found many times. The chain has TRBV7-9 and TRBJ2-1; 7 positions match TRBD2. Trimming at V came to 1 base and at J to 9 bases, leaving 0 bases not matched to a gene. From germline, CDR1 is SEHNR and CDR2 FQNEAQ (reference sequence). The CDR3 loop spans 12 amino acids. The CDR3 region is CASSLGGSEQFF. The CDR3 bases are TGTGCCAGCAGCTTAGGCGGGAGTGAGCAGTTCTTC. The whole variable domain, filled in from reference TRBV7-9 and TRBJ2-1, reads DTGVSQNPRHKITKRGQNVTFRCDPISEHNRLYWYRQTLGQGPEFLTYFQNEAQLEKSRLLSDRFSAERPKGSFSTLEIQRTEQGDSAMYLCASSLGGSEQFFGPGTRLTVL.

The chain uses TRBV20-1 and TRBJ2-4, with 11 bases that match TRBD2. V lost 5 bases, J lost 7 bases, and 10 bases stayed unmatched. The germline CDR1 and CDR2 sequences are DFQATT and SNEGSKA (reference sequence). This CDR3 is 15 amino acids long. CDR3 nucleotides: TGCAGTGCTCCAGTGACTAGCGGGGTTGGGAACATTCAGTACTTC. It translates to CSAPVTSGVGNIQYF.

This clonotype came up a few times. The chain recombines TRBV27 with TRBJ1-2, with D tentatively TRBD1 (6 bases). The CDR3 consists of 15 residues. With 6 bases removed from V and 6 bases from J, the gap between germline ends came to 20 bases. Germline lookup yields CDR1 MNHEY and CDR2 SMNVEV (reference sequence). The CDR3 DNA reads TGTGCCAGCAGCCTGGGGGCAGGGTTTTACGATGGCTACACCTTC. Translating it yields CASSLGAGFYDGYTF.

J is TRBJ2-7 and V is TRBV4-3, with 10 nucleotides matching TRBD1. Looked up from germline, CDR1 is LGHNA and CDR2 is YSLEER. This CDR3 contains 19 residues. V shed 0 bases and J 2 bases; nucleotides not matched to a gene: 13. The CDR3 DNA reads TGCGCCAGCAGCCAAGATCATGGACAGGGGGTCCCCGTGGCCTACGAGCAGTACTTC. This encodes CASSQDHGQGVPVAYEQYF.

The chain employs TRBV28 and TRBJ1-5, with no clear D. Trimming removed 1 base at V and 3 bases at J, with 13 bases between. CDR1 and CDR2 (germline): MDHEN, SYDVKM. The CDR3 runs 16 residues. The CDR3 DNA sequence: TGTGCCAGCAGTTTATTTGGGGTTTCGAACAATCAGCCCCAGCATTTT. This gives the protein CASSLFGVSNNQPQHF. Combining the CDR3 with reference TRBV28 and TRBJ1-5 gives the whole variable domain DVKVTQSSRYLVKRTGEKVFLECVQDMDHENMFWYRQDPGLGLRLIYFSYDVKMKEKGDIPEGYSVSREKKERFSLILESASTNQTSMYLCASSLFGVSNNQPQHFGDGTRLSIL.

The chain combines TRBV24-1 with TRBJ2-7, with TRBD2 identical over 11 bases. This CDR3 spans 15 amino acids. The germline CDR1 and CDR2 sequences are KGHDR and SFDVKD. Unmatched junction bases numbered 0, after V lost 0 bases and J lost 3 bases. The CDR3 DNA is TGTGCCACCAGTGATTTGACTAGCGGGGGCTACGAGCAGTACTTC. Residues: CATSDLTSGGYEQYF.

This clonotype appeared a few times. The rearrangement joins TRBV7-2 to TRBJ2-1, with D possibly being TRBD2 (6 bases). The V and J ends lost 5 bases and 5 bases respectively, with 16 bases between them. This CDR3 region has 15 residues. The germline V gene encodes CDR1 SGHTA and CDR2 FQGNSA. The CDR3 coding sequence is TGTGCCAGCAGCACCCAAACGGGACTTAACAATGAGCAGTTCTTC. This codes for CASSTQTGLNNEQFF.

The chain uses TRBV28 and TRBJ1-5; D is unclear. The CDR3 runs to 14 residues. Germline lookup yields CDR1 MDHEN and CDR2 SYDVKM. V dropped 8 bases and J dropped 4 bases, with 15 bases sitting between them. CDR3 nucleotide sequence: TGTGCCAGCGCCTCTTTAAGCTGGAATCAGCCCCAGCATTTT. It encodes CASASLSWNQPQHF.

The rearrangement links TRBV11-2 to TRBJ2-1; the D call may be TRBD1 or TRBD2 (6 bases each). Germline values: CDR1 SGHAT, CDR2 FQNNGV. The CDR3 runs to 15 residues. V was trimmed by 3 bases and J by 3 bases, leaving 12 bases between them. The CDR3 spells CASSFERGLYNEQFF. The CDR3 bases are TGTGCCAGCAGCTTTGAACGGGGGCTCTACAATGAGCAGTTCTTC.